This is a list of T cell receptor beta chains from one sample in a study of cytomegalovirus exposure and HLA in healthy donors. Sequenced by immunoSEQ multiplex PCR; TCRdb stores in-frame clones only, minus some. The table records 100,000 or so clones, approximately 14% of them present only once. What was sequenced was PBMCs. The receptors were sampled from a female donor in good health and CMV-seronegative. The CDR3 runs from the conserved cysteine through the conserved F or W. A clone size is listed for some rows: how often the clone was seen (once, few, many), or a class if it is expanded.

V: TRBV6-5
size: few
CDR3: CASGSVMGRDTEAFF

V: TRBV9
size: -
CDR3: CASSPEGATYNEQFF

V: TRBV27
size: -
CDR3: CASSLNAVGAGGYTF

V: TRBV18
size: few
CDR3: CASSLGTSGSNTQYF

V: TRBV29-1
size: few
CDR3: CSVEDPAGANEKLFF

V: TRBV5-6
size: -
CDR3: CASSLLGQGGNEQFF

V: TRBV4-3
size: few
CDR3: CASSQDVNRPYGYTF

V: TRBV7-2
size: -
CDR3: CASSSLAGEAGELFF

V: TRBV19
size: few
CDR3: CATRRVTSGAYEQYF

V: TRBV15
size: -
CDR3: CATSRDQAGLQPQHF

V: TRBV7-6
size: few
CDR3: CASSHPDPGQGWNEQFF

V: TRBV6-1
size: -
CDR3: CASSGMPGGNTQYF

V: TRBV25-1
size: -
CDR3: CASSDPGTDTYEQYF

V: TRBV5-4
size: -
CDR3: CASSSIGQGMYEQYF

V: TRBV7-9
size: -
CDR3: CASSLTARGETQYF

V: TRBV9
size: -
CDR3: CASSVGTGNYEQYF

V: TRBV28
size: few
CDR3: CAIPRDRGFGGYTF

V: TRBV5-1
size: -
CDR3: CASSLGGGDYGYTF

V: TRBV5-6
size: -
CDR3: CASSSHHGRGPLGEQFF

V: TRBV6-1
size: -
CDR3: CASSVGQGSNQPQHF

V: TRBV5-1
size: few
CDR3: CASSLAGQGVAYEQYF

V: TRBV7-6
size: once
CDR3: CASSLALTGGYYEQYF

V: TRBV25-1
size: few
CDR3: CASRPGQGAGKQYF

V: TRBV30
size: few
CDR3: CAYNRGRGQETQYF

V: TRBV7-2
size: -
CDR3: CASSGGGVRTEAFF

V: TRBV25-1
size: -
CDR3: CASSEAETQYF

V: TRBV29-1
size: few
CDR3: CSVGRGLSTEAFF

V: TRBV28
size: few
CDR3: CASSSGGSYNEQFF

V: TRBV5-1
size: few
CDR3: CASSTGTTLQETQYF

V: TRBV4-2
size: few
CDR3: CASSQAAGGQETQYF

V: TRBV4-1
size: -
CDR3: CASSHASGRGTKNIQYF

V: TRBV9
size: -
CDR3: CASSVGLGLTSGYNEQFF

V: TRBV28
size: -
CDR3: CASSWTSGTGREQYF

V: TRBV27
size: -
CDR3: CASTLKGRVLAGVADTQYF

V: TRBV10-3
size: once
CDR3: CAISESLAVAKNIQYF

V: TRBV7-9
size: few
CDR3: CASSFSGTGNGYTF

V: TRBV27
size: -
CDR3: CASTLGQRNSPLHF

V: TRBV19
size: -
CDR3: CASSMGNPYEQYF

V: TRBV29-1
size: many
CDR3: CSVGGSGGGLAGGKSSYNEQFF

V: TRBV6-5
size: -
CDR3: CASSYSSGVNTEAFF

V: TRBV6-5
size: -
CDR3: CATSTGIYEQYF

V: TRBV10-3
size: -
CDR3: CAISGLGRGSTEAFF

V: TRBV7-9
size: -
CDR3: CASSPGYSQETQYF

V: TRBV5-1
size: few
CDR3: CASSAGGQGSNQPQHF

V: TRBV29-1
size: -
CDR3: CSVDPGGLNEQFF

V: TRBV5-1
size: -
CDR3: CASSSGQAAPYNEQFF

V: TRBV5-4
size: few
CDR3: CASSLGLAGEETQYF

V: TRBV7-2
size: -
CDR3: CASSIRRQGFNSPLHF

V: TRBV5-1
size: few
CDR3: CASSPGGETDTQYF

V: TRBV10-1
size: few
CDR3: CASSESNYGVGGTEAFF

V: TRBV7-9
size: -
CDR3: CASSPWTGEIAGELFF

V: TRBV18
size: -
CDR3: CASSPRTSGVSTDTQYF

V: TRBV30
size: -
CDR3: CAWGATGNSPLHF

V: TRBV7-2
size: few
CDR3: CASSFKTGLQTQYF

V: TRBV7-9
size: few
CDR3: CASSYQPGQGAESTEAFF

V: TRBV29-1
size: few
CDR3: CSPRRQGNTEAFF

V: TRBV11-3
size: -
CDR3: CASSSTGGAYNEQFF

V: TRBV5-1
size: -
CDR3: CASSSSGRDTGELFF

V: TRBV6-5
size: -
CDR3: CASSFYRTFTYEQYF

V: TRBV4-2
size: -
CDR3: CASSQEVAQETQYF